This passage covers 29 T cell receptor beta chains from one sample sequenced in a study of vaccination effects on CD4 cells after COVID-19. The repertoire was sequenced with immunoSEQ multiplex PCR; TCRdb's copy has only in-frame clones and lacks some. The sample records more than 50,000 clones, under 85% being singletons. Antigen-specific CD4+ T cells were expanded with viral peptide pools in the ViraFEST assay before sequencing. Researchers isolated CD4+ T cells once around 11 days of culture had elapsed. Subjects were given two BNT162b2 or mRNA-1273 vaccine doses. Their cognate antigens are unknown. The sequencing here drew on CD4+ T cells from PBMCs cultured with HCoV-OC43 spike peptides, taken after COVID-19 vaccination. Documented subset: HCoV-OC43 spike overlapping peptide pool stimulation. Receptor source: a human donor who received a COVID-19 vaccine.

The chain has TRBV29-1 and TRBJ2-1; 8 nucleotides match TRBD1. Trimming cost V 0 bases and J 2 bases; bases outside gene matches: 9. Germline V gene lookup returns CDR1 SQVTM and CDR2 ANQGSEA. This CDR3 has 17 amino acids. The CDR3 sequence: CSVEDPRDRPTYNEQFF. The CDR3 nucleotides read TGCAGCGTTGAAGATCCCCGGGACAGGCCAACCTACAATGAGCAGTTCTTC.

V and J are TRBV30 and TRBJ1-6; 8 nucleotides align to TRBD1. Germline assignment: CDR1 GTSNPN and CDR2 SVGIG (reference sequence). This CDR3 contains 15 residues. Losses at the gene ends were 4 bases for V and 9 bases for J; bases not matched to a gene: 11. As DNA, the CDR3 is TGTGCCTGGAAGGCCCCAACAGGGGGGGGTTCACCCCTCCACTTT. It is translated as CAWKAPTGGGSPLHF.

This chain links TRBV28 with TRBJ2-1; perhaps TRBD1 as D (7 bases). This CDR3 comprises 15 residues. Germline CDR1 MDHEN, CDR2 SYDVKM. V was trimmed by 6 bases and J by 3 bases, leaving 15 bases between them. Written as DNA, the CDR3 is TGTGCCAGCAGCCGAGGGGGGACAGTCTACAATGAGCAGTTCTTC. This codes for CASSRGGTVYNEQFF. Filled out from reference TRBV28 and TRBJ2-1, the complete variable domain reads DVKVTQSSRYLVKRTGEKVFLECVQDMDHENMFWYRQDPGLGLRLIYFSYDVKMKEKGDIPEGYSVSREKKERFSLILESASTNQTSMYLCASSRGGTVYNEQFFGPGTRLTVL.

The chain recombines TRBV7-3 with TRBJ2-5, with 9 bases identical to TRBD1. Trimming removed 5 bases from V and 5 bases from J; junction bases left unmatched: 3. The CDR3 is made up of 13 amino acids. Germline lookup yields CDR1 SGHTA and CDR2 FQGTGA. In DNA, the CDR3 is TGTGCCAGCAGCCCACAGGGGGCTGAGACCCAGTACTTC. Translating gives CASSPQGAETQYF.

The chain couples TRBV5-8 to TRBJ1-1, with a possible D match to TRBD1 (6 bases). The V and J ends lost 7 bases and 5 bases respectively, with 24 bases between them. This CDR3 contains 16 residues. Germline lookup yields CDR1 SGHTS and CDR2 YDEGEE. DNA for the CDR3: TGTGCCAGCCCCTGGGGAGTAGGACAGTCCTTGACTGAAGCTTTCTTT. Its protein is CASPWGVGQSLTEAFF.

This clone has a single count. This chain connects TRBV2 to TRBJ1-4; the D gene is possibly TRBD1 (5 bases). The V end was cut by 7 bases, the J end by 6 bases, with 18 bases between. The germline gives CDR1 SNHLY, CDR2 FYNNEI. The CDR3 totals 15 residues. CDR3 sequence reads: CASTLSRVSDEKLFF. CDR3 nucleotide sequence: TGTGCCAGCACGCTAAGCAGGGTATCTGATGAAAAACTGTTTTTT.

This clone is a singleton in its sample. This chain uses TRBV5-1 with TRBJ1-2, with 7 bases lining up with TRBD1. V gave up 1 base and J gave up 12 bases; unmatched junction bases: 12. The CDR3 is made up of 14 amino acids. CDR1 and CDR2 from the germline V gene are SGHRS and YFSETQ. CDR3: CASSLQPTGYQDTF. CDR3 nucleotides: TGCGCCAGCAGCTTGCAGCCGACAGGGTATCAGGACACCTTC.

The chain has TRBV5-1 and TRBJ2-1, with 15 nucleotides matching TRBD2. Per germline, CDR1 SGHRS and CDR2 YFSETQ. V shed 7 bases, J shed 4 bases, and the junction held 3 bases outside the gene matches. The CDR3 totals 15 residues. The CDR3: CASGGLAGGYNEQFF. CDR3 DNA: TGCGCCAGCGGTGGACTAGCGGGGGGGTACAATGAGCAGTTCTTC.

The chain links TRBV5-1 to TRBJ2-2, with TRBD1 matching over 7 bases. Germline V gene lookup returns CDR1 SGHRS and CDR2 YFSETQ. The CDR3 spans 16 residues. The junction had 12 bases not matched to a gene; V was cut back by 7 bases and J by 3 bases. CDR3 coding DNA: TGCGCCAGCGCCCCCCTGACAGGGCTCGACACCGGGGAGCTGTTTTTT. Translated: CASAPLTGLDTGELFF.

CDR3 region: CATSDLRHYTGELFF. The DNA for the CDR3 is TGTGCCACCAGTGATTTGCGACACTACACCGGGGAGCTGTTTTTT. V usage is TRBV24-1 and J usage is TRBJ2-2; no clear D gene. Germline V gene lookup returns CDR1 KGHDR and CDR2 SFDVKD. The CDR3 has 15 amino acids. V was clipped by 0 bases and J by 3 bases, with 7 bases between them.

The rearrangement links TRBV7-2 to TRBJ1-2; 8 positions match TRBD1. The CDR3 loop spans 13 amino acids. Per the germline V gene, CDR1 is SGHTA and CDR2 is FQGNSA. J was trimmed by 7 bases and V by 6 bases; bases with no gene match: 7. CDR3 nucleotide sequence: TGTGCCAGCAGTCCGGCAGGGGGCGTTGGCTACACCTTC. This sequence encodes CASSPAGGVGYTF.

The chain has TRBV18 and TRBJ2-7; the D gene could be TRBD1 or TRBD2 (5 bases each). This CDR3 has 12 residues. Per the germline V gene, CDR1 is KGHSH and CDR2 is LQKENI. Trimming removed 4 bases from V and 6 bases from J, with 10 bases in between. DNA for the CDR3: TGTGCCAGCTCACTTCAGGGAGCCGAGCAGTACGTC. Its protein is CASSLQGAEQYV.

This chain connects TRBV7-8 to TRBJ1-3, with a possible D match to TRBD1 (5 bases). V lost 5 bases, J lost 4 bases, and 12 bases lay in between. The CDR3 runs to 14 residues. Germline CDR1 and CDR2: SGHVS and FQNEAQ. The CDR3: CASSLTRVGNTIYF. For the CDR3, the DNA is TGTGCCAGCAGCCTGACCAGGGTCGGAAACACCATATATTTT.

This clone was picked up a small number of times. V is TRBV2 and J is TRBJ1-3; a possible D gene is TRBD1 (6 bases). Germline V gene lookup returns CDR1 SNHLY and CDR2 FYNNEI. This CDR3 comprises 14 residues. V lost 4 bases and J 2 bases, leaving 9 bases between the germline ends. DNA for the CDR3: TGTGCCAGCAGTGGACAGGTCCCTGGAAACACCATATATTTT. Residues: CASSGQVPGNTIYF.

The V call is TRBV18, the J call TRBJ2-3, with 7 bases fitting TRBD2. This CDR3 has 16 residues. Germline V gene sequence: CDR1 KGHSH, CDR2 LQKENI. The trim removed 2 bases at V and 3 bases at J, leaving 8 bases unmatched. The CDR3: CASSPTGRGTTDTQYF. In DNA form, the CDR3 reads TGTGCCAGCTCACCAACGGGGCGGGGGACTACAGATACGCAGTATTTT. Looking up the rest from reference TRBV18 and TRBJ2-3 gives the full variable domain: NAGVMQNPRHLVRRRGQEARLRCSPMKGHSHVYWYRQLPEEGLKFMVYLQKENIIDESGMPKERFSAEFPKEGPSILRIQQVVRGDSAAYFCASSPTGRGTTDTQYFGPGTRLTVL.

The chain joins TRBV24-1 to TRBJ2-3; the D gene could be TRBD1 or TRBD2 (5 bases each). V was shortened by 4 bases and J by 4 bases, with 14 bases between the two germline ends. The CDR3 length is 15 residues. Germline V lookup: CDR1 KGHDR, CDR2 SFDVKD. The CDR3 reads CATSDPRGPADTQYF. The DNA of the CDR3 is TGTGCCACCAGTGACCCTCGGGGACCCGCAGATACGCAGTATTTT.

This clone was seen a few times. This sequence joins TRBV2 and TRBJ2-7, with no clear D. CDR3 length: 14 amino acids. Between the trimmed V and J ends, which lost 1 base and 6 bases, there was a span of 13 bases. CDR1 SNHLY and CDR2 FYNNEI come from the germline V gene. The CDR3 loop is CASSEGPPLGEQYV. The CDR3 nucleotides are TGTGCCAGCAGTGAAGGCCCGCCTCTAGGCGAGCAGTACGTC.

The chain carries TRBV18 and TRBJ1-2; 8 bases match TRBD1. V lost 6 bases, J lost 8 bases, and 8 bases stayed unmatched. CDR3 length: 13 residues. CDR1 is KGHSH, CDR2 LQKENI, per germline. The DNA of the CDR3 is TGTGCCAGCTCTATAGAGACAGGGGCCGGCTACACCTTC. This sequence encodes CASSIETGAGYTF.

This chain joins TRBV6-5 and TRBJ2-2, with TRBD1 as a possible D gene (6 bases). The CDR3 sequence is 16 residues long. Germline CDR1 and CDR2: MNHEY and SVGAGI. The V and J ends lost 0 bases and 5 bases respectively, with 13 bases between them. CDR3 bases: TGTGCCAGCAGTTACTCGGCCAGGGGATCAACCGGGGAGCTGTTTTTT. It translates to CASSYSARGSTGELFF.

This clone was counted a single time. The identical CDR3 is also encoded by other nucleotide sequences in the sample. The chain joins TRBV19 to TRBJ1-5, with D maybe TRBD1 (6 bases). Germline V gene data show CDR1 as LNHDA and CDR2 as SQIVND (reference sequence). V shed 5 bases and J shed 1 base, with 15 bases lying between them. The CDR3 runs to 16 residues. The CDR3 region has the DNA TGTGCCAGTAGTCCCCGGGGGGCCGTGAGCAATCAGCCCCAGCATTTT. Protein: CASSPRGAVSNQPQHF.

This CDR3 is CASSPPVVAGELFF. CDR3 bases: TGTGCCAGCTCACCACCGGTTGTCGCCGGGGAGCTGTTTTTT. J is TRBJ2-2 and V is TRBV18; D ambiguous. Germline V gene data show CDR1 as KGHSH and CDR2 as LQKENI. CDR3 size: 14 residues. V was shortened by 0 bases and J by 6 bases, with 8 bases between the two germline ends.

This clone was seen a handful of times. The V and J genes are TRBV3-1 (or the pseudogene TRBV3-2) and TRBJ2-5, with 10 bases matching TRBD1. Germline CDR1 LGHDT, CDR2 YNNKEL (reference sequence). The V gene end was trimmed by 3 bases and the J gene end by 4 bases; junction bases not matched to a gene: 5. The CDR3 spans 15 residues. CDR3 in amino acids: CASSHSGQGGETQYF. CDR3 DNA: TGTGCCAGCAGCCATTCCGGACAGGGGGGAGAGACCCAGTACTTC.

The V call is TRBV20-1, the J call TRBJ1-1; D call uncertain. The V and J ends lost 6 bases and 6 bases respectively, with 11 bases between them. This CDR3 has 11 amino acids. Germline CDR1 is DFQATT and CDR2 is SNEGSKA (reference sequence). Here the CDR3 DNA reads TGCAGTGCGGAAGATCAAGCTGAAGCTTTCTTT. Translated: CSAEDQAEAFF.

A remark on this clone: Compared with germline, one end of the junction differs, possibly owing to a read error. The rearrangement uses TRBV29-1 and TRBJ2-5, with 8 bases identical to TRBD2. Per the germline V gene, CDR1 is SQVTM and CDR2 is ANQGSEA. The CDR3 length is 15 residues. CDR3 sequence: CSVRVRLAWEEAQYF. The DNA of the CDR3 is TGCAGCGTTAGGGTCCGACTAGCGTGGGAAGAGGCCCAGTACTTC.

V and J are TRBV3-1 (or the pseudogene TRBV3-2) and TRBJ2-3; 7 bases map to TRBD2. The CDR3 sequence is 15 residues long. Trimming at V came to 4 bases and at J to 4 bases, leaving 8 bases not matched to a gene. The germline V gene has CDR1 LGHDT and CDR2 YNNKEL (reference sequence). CDR3 residues: CASSRGGVPPDTQYF. Here the CDR3 DNA reads TGTGCCAGCAGCCGGGGGGGGGTGCCCCCAGATACGCAGTATTTT.

This CDR3 is CASSETSGGAPEQFF. CDR3 bases: TGTGCCAGCAGTGAGACTAGCGGGGGGGCGCCTGAGCAGTTCTTC. The V and J genes are TRBV6-2 or TRBV6-3 and TRBJ2-1; TRBD2 matches at 14 bases. V trimming: 5 bases; J trimming: 9 bases; junction bases outside the gene matches: 6. This CDR3 is built from 15 residues. Germline values: CDR1 MNHEY, CDR2 SVGEGT.

This clone was seen a single time. The chain carries TRBV6-5 and TRBJ1-2; D unresolved. Trimming left V 10 bases short and J 1 base short, with 13 bases between. The CDR3 runs to 13 residues. Germline CDR1 is MNHEY and CDR2 is SVGAGI. The CDR3 is CATRRGSNYGYTF. As DNA, the CDR3 is TGTGCCACCCGGCGGGGTAGTAACTATGGCTACACCTTC.

In DNA, the CDR3 is TGTGCCAGCAGCTTAGATGGCGATGAGCAGTTCTTC. Protein product: CASSLDGDEQFF. The J gene is TRBJ2-1, the V gene TRBV11-3, with D unclear. In germline, CDR1 is SGHNT, CDR2 YENEEA. Trimming removed 0 bases from V and 8 bases from J, with 5 bases in between. The CDR3 totals 12 residues.

This clone was counted once. This chain joins TRBV6-2 or TRBV6-3 and TRBJ1-5, with D uncertain. V was cut by 5 bases and J by 6 bases, with 11 bases left in between. The CDR3 spans 13 residues. Germline assignment: CDR1 MNHEY and CDR2 SVGEGT. Here the CDR3 reads CASSTPPGQPQHF. The DNA of the CDR3 is TGTGCCAGCAGTACCCCTCCGGGTCAGCCCCAGCATTTT.